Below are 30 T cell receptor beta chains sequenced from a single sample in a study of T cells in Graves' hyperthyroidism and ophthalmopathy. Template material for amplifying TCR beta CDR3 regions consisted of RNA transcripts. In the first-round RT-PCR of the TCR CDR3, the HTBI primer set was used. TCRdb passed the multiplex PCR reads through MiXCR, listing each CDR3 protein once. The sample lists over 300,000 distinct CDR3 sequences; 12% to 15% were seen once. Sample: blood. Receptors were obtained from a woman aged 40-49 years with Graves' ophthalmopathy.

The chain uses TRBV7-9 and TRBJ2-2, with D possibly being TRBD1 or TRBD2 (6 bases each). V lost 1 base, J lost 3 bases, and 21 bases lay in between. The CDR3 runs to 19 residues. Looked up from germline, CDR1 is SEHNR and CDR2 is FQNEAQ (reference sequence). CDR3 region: CASSLDAISRGEDTGELFF. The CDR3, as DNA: TGTGCCAGCAGCTTAGACGCTATATCAAGGGGGGAAGACACCGGGGAGCTGTTTTTT.

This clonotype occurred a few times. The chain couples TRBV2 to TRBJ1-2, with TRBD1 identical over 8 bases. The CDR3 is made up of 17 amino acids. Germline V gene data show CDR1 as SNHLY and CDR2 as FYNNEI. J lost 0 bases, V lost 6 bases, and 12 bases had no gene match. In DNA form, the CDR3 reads TGTGCCAGCAGCCCTCTACCGGGACAGGACCCTAACTATGGCTACACCTTC. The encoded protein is CASSPLPGQDPNYGYTF.

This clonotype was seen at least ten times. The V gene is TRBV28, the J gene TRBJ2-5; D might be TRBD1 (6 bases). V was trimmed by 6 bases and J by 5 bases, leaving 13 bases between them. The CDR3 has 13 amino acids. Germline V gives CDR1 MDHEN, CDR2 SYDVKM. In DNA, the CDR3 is TGTGCCAGCAGGGGGGCCCGAGGGGAGACCCAGTACTTC. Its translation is CASRGARGETQYF.

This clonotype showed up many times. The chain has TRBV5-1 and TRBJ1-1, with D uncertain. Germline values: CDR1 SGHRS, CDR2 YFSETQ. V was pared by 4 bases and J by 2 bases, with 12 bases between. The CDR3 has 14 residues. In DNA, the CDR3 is TGCGCCAGCAGCCAAGGGCCGCAAAACACTGAAGCTTTCTTT. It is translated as CASSQGPQNTEAFF.

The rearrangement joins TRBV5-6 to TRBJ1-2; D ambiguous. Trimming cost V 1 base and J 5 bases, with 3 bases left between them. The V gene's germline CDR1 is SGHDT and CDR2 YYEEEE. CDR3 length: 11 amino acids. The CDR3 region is CASSLWYGYTF. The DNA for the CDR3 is TGTGCCAGCAGCTTGTGGTATGGCTACACCTTC.

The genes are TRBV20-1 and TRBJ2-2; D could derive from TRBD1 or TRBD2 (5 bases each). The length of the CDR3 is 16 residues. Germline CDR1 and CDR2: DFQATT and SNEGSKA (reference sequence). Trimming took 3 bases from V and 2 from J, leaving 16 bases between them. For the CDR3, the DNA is TGCAGTGCTAGCAAGCCCGGGACCATCAACACCGGGGAGCTGTTTTTT. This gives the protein CSASKPGTINTGELFF.

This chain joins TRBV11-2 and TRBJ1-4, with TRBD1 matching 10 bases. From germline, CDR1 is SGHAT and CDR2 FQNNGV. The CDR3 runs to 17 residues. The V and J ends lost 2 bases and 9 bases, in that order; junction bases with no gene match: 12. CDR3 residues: CASSLLRTRDRGQKLFF. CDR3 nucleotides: TGTGCCAGCAGCTTACTCCGCACCCGGGACAGGGGTCAAAAACTGTTTTTT.

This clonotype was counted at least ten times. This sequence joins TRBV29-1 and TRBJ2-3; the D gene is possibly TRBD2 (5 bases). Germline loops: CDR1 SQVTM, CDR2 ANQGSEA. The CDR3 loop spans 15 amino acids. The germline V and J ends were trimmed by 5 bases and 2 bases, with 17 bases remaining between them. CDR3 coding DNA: TGCAGCGTTATCTCTAGGAGCGGCCCCACAGATACGCAGTATTTT. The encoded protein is CSVISRSGPTDTQYF.

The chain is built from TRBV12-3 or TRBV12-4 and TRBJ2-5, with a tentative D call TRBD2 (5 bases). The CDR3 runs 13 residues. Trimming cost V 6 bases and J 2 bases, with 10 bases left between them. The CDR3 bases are TGTGCCAGCAGCCAGTGGGAGCAAGAGACCCAGTACTTC. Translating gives CASSQWEQETQYF.

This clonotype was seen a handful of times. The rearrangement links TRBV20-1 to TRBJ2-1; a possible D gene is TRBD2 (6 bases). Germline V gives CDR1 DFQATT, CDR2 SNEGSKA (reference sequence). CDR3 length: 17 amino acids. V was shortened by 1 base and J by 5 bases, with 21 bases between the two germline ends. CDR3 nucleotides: TGCAGTGCTAGAGGAAGTGGGTTCCTAGCGAAAAACAATGAGCAGTTCTTC. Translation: CSARGSGFLAKNNEQFF.

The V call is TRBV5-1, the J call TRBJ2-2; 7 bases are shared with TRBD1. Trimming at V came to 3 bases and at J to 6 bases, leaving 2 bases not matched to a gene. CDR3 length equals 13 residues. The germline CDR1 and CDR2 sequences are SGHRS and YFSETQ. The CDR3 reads CASSSQGAGELFF. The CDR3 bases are TGCGCCAGCAGCTCGCAGGGGGCCGGGGAGCTGTTTTTT.

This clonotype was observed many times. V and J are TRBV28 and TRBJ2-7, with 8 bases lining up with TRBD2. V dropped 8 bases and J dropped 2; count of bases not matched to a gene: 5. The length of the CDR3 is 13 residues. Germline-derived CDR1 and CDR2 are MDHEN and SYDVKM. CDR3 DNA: TGTGCCAGCCTTGGACTAGCCACCTACGAGCAGTACTTC. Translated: CASLGLATYEQYF.

The CDR3 loop reads CSATGLAGDGTDTQYF. CDR3 bases: TGCAGTGCTACAGGACTAGCGGGGGACGGCACAGATACGCAGTATTTT. The chain is built from TRBV20-1 and TRBJ2-3; 13 bases match TRBD2. The germline V gene encodes CDR1 DFQATT and CDR2 SNEGSKA (reference sequence). This CDR3 has 16 amino acids. V lost 4 bases to trimming and J lost 1 base; unmatched junction nucleotides: 5.

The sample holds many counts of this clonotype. The CDR3 DNA sequence: TGTGCCAGCAGCTTCCGGAGGGGACAGGTGGATCTTGGGACTGAAGCTTTCTTT. Residues: CASSFRRGQVDLGTEAFF. This sequence joins TRBV7-9 and TRBJ1-1; TRBD1 matches 8 bases. The CDR3 sequence is 18 residues long. With V trimmed by 3 bases and J by 5 bases, 17 bases remained unmatched. Germline assignment: CDR1 SEHNR and CDR2 FQNEAQ (reference sequence).

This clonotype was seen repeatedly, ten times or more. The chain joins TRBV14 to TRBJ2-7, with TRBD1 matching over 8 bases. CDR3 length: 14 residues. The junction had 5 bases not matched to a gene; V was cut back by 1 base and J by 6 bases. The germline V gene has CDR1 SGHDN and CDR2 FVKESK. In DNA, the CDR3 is TGTGCCAGCAGCCAAGGCAGGACAGGGTGCGAGCAGTACTTC. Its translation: CASSQGRTGCEQYF. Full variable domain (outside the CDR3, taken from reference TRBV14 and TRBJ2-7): EAGVTQFPSHSVIEKGQTVTLRCDPISGHDNLYWYRRVMGKEIKFLLHFVKESKQDESGMPNNRFLAERTGGTYSTLKVQPAELEDSGVYFCASSQGRTGCEQYFGPGTRLTVT.

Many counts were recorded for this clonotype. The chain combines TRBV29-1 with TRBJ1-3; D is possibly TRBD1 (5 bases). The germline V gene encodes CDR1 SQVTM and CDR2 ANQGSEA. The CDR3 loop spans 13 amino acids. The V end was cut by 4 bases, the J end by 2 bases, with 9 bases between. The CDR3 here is CSVARGTGNTIYF. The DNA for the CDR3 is TGCAGCGTTGCCCGGGGGACTGGAAACACCATATATTTT.

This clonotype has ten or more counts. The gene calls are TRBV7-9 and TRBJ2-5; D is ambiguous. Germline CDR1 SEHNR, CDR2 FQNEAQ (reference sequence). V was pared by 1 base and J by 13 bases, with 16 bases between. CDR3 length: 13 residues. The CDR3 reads CASSLDGRSRLYF. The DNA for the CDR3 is TGTGCCAGCAGCTTAGATGGAAGGTCTCGTTTGTACTTC.

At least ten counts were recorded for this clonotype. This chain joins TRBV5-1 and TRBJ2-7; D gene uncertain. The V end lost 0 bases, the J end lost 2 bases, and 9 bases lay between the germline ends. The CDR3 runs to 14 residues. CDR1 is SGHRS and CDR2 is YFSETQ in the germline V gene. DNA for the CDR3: TGCGCCAGCAGCTTGGGTGTTTCTGCCTACGAGCAGTACTTC. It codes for CASSLGVSAYEQYF.

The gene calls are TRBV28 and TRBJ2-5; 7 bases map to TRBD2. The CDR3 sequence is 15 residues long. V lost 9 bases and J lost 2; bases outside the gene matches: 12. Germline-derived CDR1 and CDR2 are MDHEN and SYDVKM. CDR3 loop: CASSFGVGGQETQYF. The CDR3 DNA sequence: TGTGCCAGTAGCTTTGGGGTGGGAGGGCAAGAGACCCAGTACTTC.

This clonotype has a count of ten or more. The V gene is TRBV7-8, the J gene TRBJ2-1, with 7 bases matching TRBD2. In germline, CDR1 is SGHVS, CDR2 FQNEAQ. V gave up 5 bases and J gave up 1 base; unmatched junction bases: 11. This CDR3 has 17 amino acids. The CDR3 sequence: CASSPRLAYRSYNEQFF. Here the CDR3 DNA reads TGTGCCAGCAGCCCCAGACTAGCCTATCGATCCTACAATGAGCAGTTCTTC.

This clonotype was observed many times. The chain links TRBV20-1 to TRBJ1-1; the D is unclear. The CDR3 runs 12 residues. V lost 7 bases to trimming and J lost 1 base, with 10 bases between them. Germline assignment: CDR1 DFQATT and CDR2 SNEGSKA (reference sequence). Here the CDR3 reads CSVLQPNTEAFF. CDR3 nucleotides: TGCAGTGTCCTACAGCCGAACACTGAAGCTTTCTTT.

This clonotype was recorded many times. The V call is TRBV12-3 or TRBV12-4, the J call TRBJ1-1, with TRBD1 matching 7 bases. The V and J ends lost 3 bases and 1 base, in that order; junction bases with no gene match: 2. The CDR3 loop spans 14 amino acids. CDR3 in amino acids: CASSLTGKNTEAFF. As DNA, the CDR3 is TGTGCCAGCAGTTTGACAGGGAAGAACACTGAAGCTTTCTTT.

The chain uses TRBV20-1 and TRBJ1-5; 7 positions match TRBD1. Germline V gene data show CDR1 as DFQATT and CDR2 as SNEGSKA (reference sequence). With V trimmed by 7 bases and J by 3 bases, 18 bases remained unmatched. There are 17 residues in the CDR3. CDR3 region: CSGAPGQSFFPNQPQHF. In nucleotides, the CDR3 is TGCAGTGGGGCTCCGGGACAGTCATTTTTTCCCAATCAGCCCCAGCATTTT.

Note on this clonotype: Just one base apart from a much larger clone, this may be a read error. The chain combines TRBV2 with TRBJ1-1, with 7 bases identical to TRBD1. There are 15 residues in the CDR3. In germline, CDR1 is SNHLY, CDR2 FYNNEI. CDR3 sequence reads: CATPKRTGMNSEAFF. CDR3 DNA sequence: TGTGCCACACCGAAGAGGACAGGTATGAACTCTGAAGCTTTCTTT.

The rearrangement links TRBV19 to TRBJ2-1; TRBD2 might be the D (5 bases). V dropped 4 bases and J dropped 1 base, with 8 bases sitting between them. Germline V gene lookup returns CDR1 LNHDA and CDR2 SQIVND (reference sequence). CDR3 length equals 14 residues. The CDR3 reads CASSTRVSYNEQFF. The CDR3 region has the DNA TGTGCCAGTAGTACGCGGGTTTCCTACAATGAGCAGTTCTTC. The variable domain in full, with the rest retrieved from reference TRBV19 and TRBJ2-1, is DGGITQSPKYLFRKEGQNVTLSCEQNLNHDAMYWYRQDPGQGLRLIYYSQIVNDFQKGDIAEGYSVSREKKESFPLTVTSAQKNPTAFYLCASSTRVSYNEQFFGPGTRLTVL.

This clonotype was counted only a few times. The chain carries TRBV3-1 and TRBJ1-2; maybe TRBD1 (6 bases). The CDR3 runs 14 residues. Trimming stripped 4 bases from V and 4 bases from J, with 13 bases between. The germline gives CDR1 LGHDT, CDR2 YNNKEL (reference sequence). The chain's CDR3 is CASSRRTDSYGYTF. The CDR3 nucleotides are TGTGCCAGCAGCCGAAGGACGGACAGCTATGGCTACACCTTC. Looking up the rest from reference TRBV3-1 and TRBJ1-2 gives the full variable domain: DTAVSQTPKYLVTQMGNDKSIKCEQNLGHDTMYWYKQDSKKFLKIMFSYNNKELIINETVPNRFSPKSPDKAHLNLHINSLELGDSAVYFCASSRRTDSYGYTFGSGTRLTVV.

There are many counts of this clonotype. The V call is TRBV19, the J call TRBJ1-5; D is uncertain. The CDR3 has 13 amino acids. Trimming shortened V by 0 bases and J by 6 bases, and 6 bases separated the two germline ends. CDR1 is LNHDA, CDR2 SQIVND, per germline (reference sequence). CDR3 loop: CASSIEKSQPQHF. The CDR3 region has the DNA TGTGCCAGTAGTATAGAAAAGAGTCAGCCCCAGCATTTT. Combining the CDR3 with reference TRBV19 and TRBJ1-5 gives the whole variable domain DGGITQSPKYLFRKEGQNVTLSCEQNLNHDAMYWYRQDPGQGLRLIYYSQIVNDFQKGDIAEGYSVSREKKESFPLTVTSAQKNPTAFYLCASSIEKSQPQHFGDGTRLSIL.

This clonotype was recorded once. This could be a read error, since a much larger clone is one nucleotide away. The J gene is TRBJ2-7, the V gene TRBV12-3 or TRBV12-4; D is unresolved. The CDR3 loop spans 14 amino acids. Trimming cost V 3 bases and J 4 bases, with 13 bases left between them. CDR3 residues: CASSLSTSGYEQYF. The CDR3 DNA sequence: TGTGCCAGCAGTTTGTCCACATCCGGGTACGAGCAGTACTTC.

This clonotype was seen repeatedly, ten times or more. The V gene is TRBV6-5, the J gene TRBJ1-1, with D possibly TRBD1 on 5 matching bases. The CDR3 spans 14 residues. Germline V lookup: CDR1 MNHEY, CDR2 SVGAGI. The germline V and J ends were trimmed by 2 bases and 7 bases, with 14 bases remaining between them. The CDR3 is CASSYTTGPVEAFF. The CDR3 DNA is TGTGCCAGCAGTTACACCACAGGTCCCGTTGAAGCTTTCTTT.

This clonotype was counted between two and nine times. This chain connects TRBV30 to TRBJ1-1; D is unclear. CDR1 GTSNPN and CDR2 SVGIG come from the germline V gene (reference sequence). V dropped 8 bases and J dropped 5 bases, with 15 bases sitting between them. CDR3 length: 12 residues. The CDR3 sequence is CAHTSGGTEAFF. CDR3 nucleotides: TGTGCCCATACTTCGGGAGGTACTGAAGCTTTCTTT.